The T cell receptor beta chain described here comes from a study of control samples from healthy donors and cancer patients. Trimming removed 5 bases from V and 1 base from J; junction bases left unmatched: 4. This CDR3 comprises 14 residues. From germline, CDR1 is SGHAT and CDR2 FQDESV (reference sequence). This table comes from immunoSEQ multiplex PCR, and its TCRdb copy is limited to in-frame clones, with some not included. This table holds hundreds of thousands of clones, around 90% found once. V usage is TRBV11-1 and J usage is TRBJ2-5; 7 bases map to TRBD2. This TCR derives from a middle-aged man with head and neck cancer. Source material: PBMCs. The chain's CDR3 is CASSLSGGQETQYF. The CDR3 DNA is TGTGCCAGCAGCCTTTCGGGGGGCCAAGAGACCCAGTACTTC.